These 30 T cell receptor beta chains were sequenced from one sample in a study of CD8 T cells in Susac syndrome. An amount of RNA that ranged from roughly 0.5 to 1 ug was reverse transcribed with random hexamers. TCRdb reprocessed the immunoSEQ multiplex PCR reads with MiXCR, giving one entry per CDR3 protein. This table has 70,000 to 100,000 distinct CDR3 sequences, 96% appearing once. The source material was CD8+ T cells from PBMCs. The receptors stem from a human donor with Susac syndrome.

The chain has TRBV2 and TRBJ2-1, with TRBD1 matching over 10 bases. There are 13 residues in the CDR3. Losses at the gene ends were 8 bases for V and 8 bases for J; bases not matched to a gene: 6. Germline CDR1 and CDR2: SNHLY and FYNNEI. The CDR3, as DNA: TGTGCCAGCCGAGACAGGGGGCACTATGAGCAGTTCTTC. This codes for CASRDRGHYEQFF.

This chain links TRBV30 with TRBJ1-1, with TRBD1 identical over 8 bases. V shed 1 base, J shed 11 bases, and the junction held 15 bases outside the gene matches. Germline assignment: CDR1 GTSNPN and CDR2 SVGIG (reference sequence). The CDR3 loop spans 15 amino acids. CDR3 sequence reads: CAWSAVGQGVSQAFF. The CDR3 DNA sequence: TGTGCCTGGAGTGCTGTTGGACAGGGCGTCAGCCAGGCTTTCTTT.

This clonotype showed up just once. CDR3: CASSFSNSEQYF. The DNA of the CDR3 is TGTGCCAGCAGCTTTTCCAACTCCGAGCAGTACTTC. The chain has TRBV7-9 and TRBJ2-7; D gene ambiguous. The length of the CDR3 is 12 residues. Germline V gene sequence: CDR1 SEHNR, CDR2 FQNEAQ (reference sequence). V was clipped by 3 bases and J by 6 bases, with 9 bases between them.

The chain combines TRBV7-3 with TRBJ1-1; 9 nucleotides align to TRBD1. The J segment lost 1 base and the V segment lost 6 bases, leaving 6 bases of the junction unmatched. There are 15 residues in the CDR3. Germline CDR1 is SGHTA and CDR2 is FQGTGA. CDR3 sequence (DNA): TGTGCCAGCAGACCCCAGACAGGGGGGAACACTGAAGCTTTCTTT. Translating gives CASRPQTGGNTEAFF.

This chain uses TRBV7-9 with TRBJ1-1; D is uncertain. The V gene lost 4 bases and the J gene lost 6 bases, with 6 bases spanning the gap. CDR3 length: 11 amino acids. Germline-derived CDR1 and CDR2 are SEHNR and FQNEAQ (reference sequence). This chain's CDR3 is CASSSQAEAFF. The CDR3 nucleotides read TGTGCCAGCAGCTCCCAGGCTGAAGCTTTCTTT.

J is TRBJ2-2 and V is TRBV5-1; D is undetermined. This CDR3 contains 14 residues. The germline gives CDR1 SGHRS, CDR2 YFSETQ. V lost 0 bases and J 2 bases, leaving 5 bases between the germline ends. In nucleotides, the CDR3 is TGCGCCAGCAGCTTGGAGGGAAACACCGGGGAGCTGTTTTTT. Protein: CASSLEGNTGELFF. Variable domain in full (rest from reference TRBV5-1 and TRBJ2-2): KAGVTQTPRYLIKTRGQQVTLSCSPISGHRSVSWYQQTPGQGLQFLFEYFSETQRNKGNFPGRFSGRQFSNSRSEMNVSTLELGDSALYLCASSLEGNTGELFFGEGSRLTVL.

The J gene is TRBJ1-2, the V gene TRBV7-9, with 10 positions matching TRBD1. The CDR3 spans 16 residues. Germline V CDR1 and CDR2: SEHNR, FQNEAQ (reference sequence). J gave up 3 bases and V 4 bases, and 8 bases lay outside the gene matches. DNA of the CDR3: TGTGCCAGCAGCTCTGCCGACAGGGGGCCGGACTATGGCTACACCTTC. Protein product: CASSSADRGPDYGYTF.

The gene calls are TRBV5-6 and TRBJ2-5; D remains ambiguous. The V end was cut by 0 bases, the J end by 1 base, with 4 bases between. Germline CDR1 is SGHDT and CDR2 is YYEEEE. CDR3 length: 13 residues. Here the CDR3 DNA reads TGTGCCAGCAGCTTGGGAGTCCAAGAGACCCAGTACTTC. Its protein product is CASSLGVQETQYF.

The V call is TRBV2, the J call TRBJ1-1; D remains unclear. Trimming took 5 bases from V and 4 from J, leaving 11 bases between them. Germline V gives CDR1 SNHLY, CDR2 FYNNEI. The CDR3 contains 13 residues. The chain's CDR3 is CASSSRVRTEAFF. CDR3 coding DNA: TGTGCCAGCAGTAGTAGGGTACGCACTGAAGCTTTCTTT.

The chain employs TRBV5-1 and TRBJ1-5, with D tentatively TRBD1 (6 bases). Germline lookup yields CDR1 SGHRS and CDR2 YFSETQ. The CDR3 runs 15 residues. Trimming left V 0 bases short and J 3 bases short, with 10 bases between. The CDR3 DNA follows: TGCGCCAGCAGCTTGGGGCAGGGGAACAATCAGCCCCAGCATTTT. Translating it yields CASSLGQGNNQPQHF.

CDR3 nucleotides: TGTGCCAGTAGTCCCACAGGGGGCACAGATACGCAGTATTTT. The encoded protein is CASSPTGGTDTQYF. The rearrangement links TRBV19 to TRBJ2-3, with TRBD1 matching 7 bases. The V gene's germline CDR1 is LNHDA and CDR2 SQIVND (reference sequence). Germline trimming cut 5 bases from V and 1 base from J; bases unmatched to any gene: 3. The CDR3 is 14 residues long.

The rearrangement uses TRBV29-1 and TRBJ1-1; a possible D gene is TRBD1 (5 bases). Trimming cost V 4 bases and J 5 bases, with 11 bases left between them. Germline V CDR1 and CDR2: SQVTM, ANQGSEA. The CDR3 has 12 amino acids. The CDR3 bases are TGCAGCGTTGCATGGGGGAATACTGAAGCTTTCTTT. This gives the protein CSVAWGNTEAFF.

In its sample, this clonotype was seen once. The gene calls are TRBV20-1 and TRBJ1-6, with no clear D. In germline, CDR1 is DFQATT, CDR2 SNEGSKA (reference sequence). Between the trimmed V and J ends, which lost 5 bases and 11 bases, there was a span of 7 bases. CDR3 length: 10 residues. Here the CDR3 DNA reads TGCAGTGCTGGGCGGACACCCCTCCACTTT. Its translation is CSAGRTPLHF.

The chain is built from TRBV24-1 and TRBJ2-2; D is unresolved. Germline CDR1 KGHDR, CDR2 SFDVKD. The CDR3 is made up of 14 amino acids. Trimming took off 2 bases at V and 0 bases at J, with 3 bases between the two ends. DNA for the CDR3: TGTGCCACCAGTGATTGGGCGAACACCGGGGAGCTGTTTTTT. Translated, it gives CATSDWANTGELFF.

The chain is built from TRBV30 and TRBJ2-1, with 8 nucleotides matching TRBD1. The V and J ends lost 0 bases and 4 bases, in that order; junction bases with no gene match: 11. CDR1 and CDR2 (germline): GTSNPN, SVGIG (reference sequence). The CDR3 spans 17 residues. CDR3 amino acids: CAWSVRQGGDRYNEQFF. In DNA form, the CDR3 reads TGTGCCTGGAGTGTACGTCAGGGCGGGGACAGGTACAATGAGCAGTTCTTC.

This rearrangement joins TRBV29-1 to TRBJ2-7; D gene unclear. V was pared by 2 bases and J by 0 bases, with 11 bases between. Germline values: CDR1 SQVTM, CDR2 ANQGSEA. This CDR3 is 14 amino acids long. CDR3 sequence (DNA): TGCAGCGTTGAATTTCGGCAGAGCTCCTACGAGCAGTACTTC. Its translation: CSVEFRQSSYEQYF.

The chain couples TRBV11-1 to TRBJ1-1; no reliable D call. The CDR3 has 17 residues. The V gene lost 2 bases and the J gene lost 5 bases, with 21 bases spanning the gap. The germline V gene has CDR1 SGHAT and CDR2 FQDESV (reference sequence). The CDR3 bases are TGTGCCAGCAGCTTACTGGCAGGCGCCACATTCTATACTGAAGCTTTCTTT. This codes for CASSLLAGATFYTEAFF.

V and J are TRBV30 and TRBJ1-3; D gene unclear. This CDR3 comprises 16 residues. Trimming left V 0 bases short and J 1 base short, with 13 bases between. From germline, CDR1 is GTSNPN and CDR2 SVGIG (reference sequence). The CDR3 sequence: CAWSVLGRRSGNTIYF. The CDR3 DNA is TGTGCCTGGAGTGTACTTGGGCGCCGGTCTGGAAACACCATATATTTT. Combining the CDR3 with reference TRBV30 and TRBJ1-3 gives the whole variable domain SQTIHQWPATLVQPVGSPLSLECTVEGTSNPNLYWYRQAAGRGLQLLFYSVGIGQISSEVPQNLSASRPQDRQFILSSKKLLLSDSGFYLCAWSVLGRRSGNTIYFGEGSWLTVV.

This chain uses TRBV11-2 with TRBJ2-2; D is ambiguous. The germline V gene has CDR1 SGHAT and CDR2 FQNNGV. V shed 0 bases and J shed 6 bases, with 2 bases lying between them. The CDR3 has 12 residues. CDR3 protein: CASSLDSGELFF. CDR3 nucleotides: TGTGCCAGCAGCTTAGATTCCGGGGAGCTGTTTTTT.

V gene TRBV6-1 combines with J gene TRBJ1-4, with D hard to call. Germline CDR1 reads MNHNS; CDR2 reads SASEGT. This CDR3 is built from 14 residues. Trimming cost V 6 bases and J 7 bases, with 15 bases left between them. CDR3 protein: CASRTPGMSEKLFF. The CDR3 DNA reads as TGTGCCAGCAGAACCCCGGGGATGAGTGAAAAACTGTTTTTT.

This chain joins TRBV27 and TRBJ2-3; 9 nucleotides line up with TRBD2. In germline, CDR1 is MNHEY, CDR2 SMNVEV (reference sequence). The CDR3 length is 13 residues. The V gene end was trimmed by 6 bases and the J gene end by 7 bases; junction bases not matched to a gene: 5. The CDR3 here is CASSRGGGNTQYF. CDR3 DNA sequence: TGTGCCAGCAGCCGCGGGGGGGGGAATACGCAGTATTTT.

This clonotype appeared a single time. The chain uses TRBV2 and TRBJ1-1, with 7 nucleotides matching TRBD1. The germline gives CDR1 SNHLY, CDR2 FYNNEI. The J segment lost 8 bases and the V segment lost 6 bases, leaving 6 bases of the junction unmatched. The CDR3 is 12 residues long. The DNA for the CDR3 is TGTGCCAGCAGGCGGGACAGCTCGGAAGCTTTCTTT. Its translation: CASRRDSSEAFF.

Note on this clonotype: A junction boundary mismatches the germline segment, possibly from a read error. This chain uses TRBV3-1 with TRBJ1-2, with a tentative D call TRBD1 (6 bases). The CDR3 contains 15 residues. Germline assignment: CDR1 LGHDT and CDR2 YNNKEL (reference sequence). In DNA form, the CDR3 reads TGTGCCAGCAGCCATCACAGGGCGTTGTCCCAGGCGGCAAACTTC. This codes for CASSHHRALSQAANF.

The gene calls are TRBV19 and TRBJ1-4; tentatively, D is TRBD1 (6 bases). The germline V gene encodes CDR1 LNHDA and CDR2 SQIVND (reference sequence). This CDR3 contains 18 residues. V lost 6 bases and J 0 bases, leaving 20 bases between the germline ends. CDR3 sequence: CASSRPSEDSATNEKLFF. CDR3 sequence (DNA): TGTGCCAGTAGCCGTCCCTCCGAGGACAGTGCAACTAATGAAAAACTGTTTTTT.

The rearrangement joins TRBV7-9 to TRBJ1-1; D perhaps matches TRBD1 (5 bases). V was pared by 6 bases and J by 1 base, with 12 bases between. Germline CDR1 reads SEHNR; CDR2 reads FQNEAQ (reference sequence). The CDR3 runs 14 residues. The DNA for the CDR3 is TGTGCCAGCAGGCCCAGGGATGGGAACACTGAAGCTTTCTTT. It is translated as CASRPRDGNTEAFF.

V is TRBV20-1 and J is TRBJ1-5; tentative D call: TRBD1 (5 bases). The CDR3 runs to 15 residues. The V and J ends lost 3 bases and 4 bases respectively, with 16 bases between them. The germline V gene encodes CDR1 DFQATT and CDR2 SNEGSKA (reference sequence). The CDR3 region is CSASLGGTVNQPQHF. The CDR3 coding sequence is TGCAGTGCTAGTCTCGGCGGGACGGTGAATCAGCCCCAGCATTTT.

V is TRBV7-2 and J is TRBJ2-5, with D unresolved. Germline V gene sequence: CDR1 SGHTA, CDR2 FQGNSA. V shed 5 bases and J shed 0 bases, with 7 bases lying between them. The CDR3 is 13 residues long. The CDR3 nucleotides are TGTGCCAGCAGCCCCCCGGACCAAGAGACCCAGTACTTC. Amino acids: CASSPPDQETQYF.

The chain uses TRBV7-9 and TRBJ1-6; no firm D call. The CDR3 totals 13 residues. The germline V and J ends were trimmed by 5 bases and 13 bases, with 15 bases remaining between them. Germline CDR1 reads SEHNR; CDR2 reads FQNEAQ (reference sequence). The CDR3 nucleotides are TGTGCCAGCAGCGCCAGTGTGGGGAGTCCCCTCCACTTT. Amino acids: CASSASVGSPLHF.

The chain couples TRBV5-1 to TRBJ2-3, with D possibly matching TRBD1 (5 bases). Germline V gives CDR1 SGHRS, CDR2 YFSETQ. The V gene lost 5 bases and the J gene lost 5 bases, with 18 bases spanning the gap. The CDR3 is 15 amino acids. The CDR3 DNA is TGCGCCAGCAGTTACGAAGGGGTGAATGTAGATACGCAGTATTTT. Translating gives CASSYEGVNVDTQYF.

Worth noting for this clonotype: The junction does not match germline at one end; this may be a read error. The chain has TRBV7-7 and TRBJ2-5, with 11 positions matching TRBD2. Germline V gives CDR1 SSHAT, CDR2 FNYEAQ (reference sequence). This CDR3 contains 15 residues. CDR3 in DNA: TGTGCTAGCAGCTTAGGGAGACTAGCGGGGGAGACCCAGTACTTC. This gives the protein CASSLGRLAGETQYF.